Below are 18 T cell receptor beta chains sequenced from a single sample in a study of cytomegalovirus exposure and HLA in healthy donors. Researchers ran the PCR with 60 Vbeta and 13 Jbeta primers. Sequencing was performed with immunoSEQ multiplex PCR; in TCRdb, only in-frame clones are kept and a portion is missing. The repertoire holds around 110,000 clones, 81% seen once, with roughly 3.9% in the top ten. Sequencing was done on a sample of PBMCs. The receptor source for this set is a woman between 25 and 40 years old in good health and CMV-seronegative.

V gene TRBV6-5 combines with J gene TRBJ1-2; possibly TRBD1 for D (6 bases). The CDR3 is made up of 14 amino acids. CDR1 is MNHEY, CDR2 SVGAGI, per germline. Trimming cost V 0 bases and J 4 bases, with 9 bases left between them. CDR3 in amino acids: CASSYSGQLYGYTF. The DNA of the CDR3 is TGTGCCAGCAGTTACTCGGGACAACTCTATGGCTACACCTTC.

This chain connects TRBV28 to TRBJ2-7, with a tentative D call TRBD2 (6 bases). CDR1 MDHEN and CDR2 SYDVKM come from the germline V gene. The V end lost 6 bases, the J end lost 2 bases, and 11 bases lay between the germline ends. This CDR3 has 13 residues. CDR3 sequence: CASRRGVAYEQYF. The DNA for the CDR3 is TGTGCCAGCAGGCGGGGAGTGGCCTACGAGCAGTACTTC.

The chain recombines TRBV2 with TRBJ2-5; 7 nucleotides align to TRBD2. CDR1 SNHLY and CDR2 FYNNEI come from the germline V gene. V shed 6 bases, J shed 5 bases, and the junction held 9 bases outside the gene matches. CDR3 length equals 14 residues. Written as DNA, the CDR3 is TGTGCCAGCAGGATAAGCGGGACCTGGGAGACCCAGTACTTC. Protein: CASRISGTWETQYF.

The chain carries TRBV4-2 and TRBJ2-6; D is possibly TRBD2 (5 bases). Deletions cut 3 bases from V and 4 bases from J, with 19 bases between. The CDR3 has 18 residues. Looked up from germline, CDR1 is LGHNA and CDR2 is YNFKEQ. As DNA, the CDR3 is TGTGCCAGCAGCCACTCCACCGGACTGCCCGCGGGGGCCAACGTCCTGACTTTC. It is translated as CASSHSTGLPAGANVLTF.

The chain employs TRBV18 and TRBJ2-1, with TRBD2 matching 7 bases. Trimming at V came to 3 bases and at J to 8 bases, leaving 13 bases not matched to a gene. CDR1 is KGHSH, CDR2 LQKENI, per germline. The CDR3 consists of 16 residues. CDR3 bases: TGTGCCAGCTCACCGTCCTGGGCGGGAGTAGAAGATGAGCAGTTCTTC. Encoded protein: CASSPSWAGVEDEQFF.

This clone was seen once. The chain employs TRBV7-7 and TRBJ2-3; 16 bases line up with TRBD2. The CDR3 runs to 16 residues. Germline V CDR1 and CDR2: SSHAT, FNYEAQ (reference sequence). CDR3 bases: TGTGCTAGCGCCAGGGGACTAGCGGGAGGGGAAGATACGCAGTATTTT. Translating gives CASARGLAGGEDTQYF.

This clone has a handful of counts. The rearrangement joins TRBV6-1 to TRBJ1-1; tentatively, D is TRBD1 (5 bases). Germline V gene sequence: CDR1 MNHNS, CDR2 SASEGT. V lost 7 bases and J lost 0, with 15 bases in between. The CDR3 spans 15 residues. CDR3: CASTIAGLLNTEAFF. The CDR3 DNA reads as TGTGCCAGCACAATCGCGGGGCTATTGAACACTGAAGCTTTCTTT.

This clone was counted only a few times. The chain uses TRBV7-2 and TRBJ2-5; no reliable D call. V lost 2 bases and J 5 bases, leaving 12 bases between the germline ends. The CDR3 sequence is 14 residues long. Germline V gene data show CDR1 as SGHTA and CDR2 as FQGNSA. The CDR3 spells CASSLWLESETQYF. In DNA, the CDR3 is TGTGCCAGCAGCTTATGGCTGGAGTCGGAGACCCAGTACTTC.

The chain recombines TRBV5-4 with TRBJ2-5; possible D gene TRBD2, 6 bases. The CDR3 loop spans 15 amino acids. Germline CDR1 SGHNT, CDR2 YYREEE (reference sequence). The V end lost 2 bases, the J end lost 2 bases, and 13 bases lay between the germline ends. The CDR3 DNA sequence: TGTGCCAGCAGCTTTGATACGGGGGTACAAGAGACCCAGTACTTC. This gives the protein CASSFDTGVQETQYF.

This clone was observed a few times. The genes are TRBV27 and TRBJ2-1, with TRBD2 matching over 9 bases. This CDR3 spans 14 amino acids. Germline lookup yields CDR1 MNHEY and CDR2 SMNVEV (reference sequence). V shed 4 bases, J shed 8 bases, and the junction held 6 bases outside the gene matches. This CDR3 is CASSSGGRGYEQFF. CDR3 DNA: TGTGCCAGCAGTTCCGGCGGGAGGGGGTATGAGCAGTTCTTC.

With respect to this clone: This sample also contains other DNA sequences that code for the same CDR3. The rearrangement links TRBV5-4 to TRBJ1-2; D remains unclear. The V end lost 5 bases, the J end lost 6 bases, and 11 bases lay between the germline ends. Germline V gene data show CDR1 as SGHNT and CDR2 as YYREEE (reference sequence). This CDR3 is built from 12 residues. CDR3 protein: CASSLDGDGYTF. The CDR3 bases are TGTGCCAGCAGTTTAGACGGAGATGGCTACACCTTC.

This chain connects TRBV18 to TRBJ2-7, with a possible D match to TRBD1 (6 bases). This CDR3 has 13 amino acids. V gave up 1 base and J gave up 2 bases, with 6 bases separating them. Germline V gene lookup returns CDR1 KGHSH and CDR2 LQKENI. The chain's CDR3 is CASSPQGAYEQYF. CDR3 in DNA: TGTGCCAGCTCACCACAGGGGGCCTACGAGCAGTACTTC.

This chain's CDR3 is CASSRANEQFF. As DNA, the CDR3 is TGTGCCAGCAGTCGAGCGAATGAGCAGTTCTTC. The rearrangement links TRBV27 to TRBJ2-1; no firm D call. The CDR3 extends over 11 amino acids. Germline V gives CDR1 MNHEY, CDR2 SMNVEV (reference sequence). Trimming shortened V by 5 bases and J by 7 bases, and 6 bases separated the two germline ends.

This chain connects TRBV28 to TRBJ1-2, with TRBD1 as a possible D gene (6 bases). Looked up from germline, CDR1 is MDHEN and CDR2 is SYDVKM. The length of the CDR3 is 15 residues. Trimming took off 2 bases at V and 0 bases at J, with 10 bases between the two ends. CDR3 nucleotides: TGTGCCAGCAGTTTAAGGACAGCAGCTAACTATGGCTACACCTTC. As protein: CASSLRTAANYGYTF.

A few counts support this clone. V usage is TRBV19 and J usage is TRBJ2-6; no clear D gene. Germline CDR1 LNHDA, CDR2 SQIVND (reference sequence). CDR3 length equals 17 residues. V was pared by 3 bases and J by 0 bases, with 12 bases between. This CDR3 reads CASSISPRGSGANVLTF. The CDR3, as DNA: TGTGCCAGTAGTATTTCCCCACGCGGCTCTGGGGCCAACGTCCTGACTTTC.

The chain recombines TRBV7-9 with TRBJ2-5, with TRBD1 identical over 8 bases. Gene TRBJ2-7 matches the end of the DNA better, so the J call may be wrong. From germline, CDR1 is SEHNR and CDR2 FQNEAQ (reference sequence). The CDR3 contains 13 residues. The CDR3 DNA is TGTGCCAGCAGCCATTTGGACAGGGACGAGCAGTACTTC. Protein product: CASSHLDRDEQYF.

The chain combines TRBV4-3 with TRBJ2-5, with a weak D call TRBD2 (6 bases). Germline V CDR1 and CDR2: LGHNA, YSLEER. Trimming removed 1 base at V and 0 bases at J, with 6 bases between. The CDR3 contains 14 residues. The DNA of the CDR3 is TGCGCCAGCAGCCAAGGACTAGACCAAGAGACCCAGTACTTC. Amino acid sequence: CASSQGLDQETQYF.

This chain joins TRBV5-1 and TRBJ2-5, with TRBD2 identical over 9 bases. TRBJ2-7 explains the end of the DNA better; the J call may be wrong. CDR1 and CDR2 from the germline V gene are SGHRS and YFSETQ. This CDR3 has 14 amino acids. DNA for the CDR3: TGCGCCAGCAGCTCTGGTAGCGGGAGTTACGAGCAGTACTTC. It yields the protein CASSSGSGSYEQYF.